This T cell receptor beta chain was sequenced in a study of T cells after yellow fever vaccination. General study results and limits: A secondary response was less intense yet reached its peak sooner, at day 5 versus 15.

V lost 5 bases and J lost 0, with 15 bases in between. CDR3 size: 15 residues. Germline V gene lookup returns CDR1 DFQATT and CDR2 SNEGSKA (reference sequence). Comments on this clonotype: Antigen unknown.

TCRdb re-analysed the 5' RACE reads in MiXCR, keeping a single row per CDR3 protein. Of some 390,000 distinct CDR3 sequences detected, about 6% appear once; the ten largest clones hold over 12%. The rearrangement joins TRBV20-1 to TRBJ2-3, with D uncertain. Sequencing used PBMCs, obtained 5 days after the yellow fever booster vaccination. This receptor was obtained from a man younger than 40 who received the YFV17D yellow fever vaccine. The CDR3 spells CSASPEAESTDTQYF. Written as DNA, the CDR3 is TGCAGTGCTTCACCCGAGGCGGAGAGCACAGATACGCAGTATTTT.